This TCR beta chain derives from a study of CD8 T cells in ankylosing spondylitis. CDR1 and CDR2 (germline): WSHSY, SAAADI. The CDR3 sequence is 15 residues long. The trim removed 6 bases at V and 2 bases at J, leaving 7 bases unmatched. A remark on this clonotype: Its target is unknown.

General observations from the study: One TCR beta motif, made up of about 8 highly homologous variants, appeared characteristic of ankylosing spondylitis blood. Disease-linked clones bore a CD8+ phenotype, appearing relatively rarely in peripheral blood.

The authors made TCR beta libraries by quantitative 5'-RACE with molecular barcodes. TCRdb reanalysed the 5' RACE reads using MiXCR and keeps one entry per CDR3 protein. The data contain 300,000 to 350,000 distinct CDR3 sequences, around 21% of them seen just once; the ten biggest clones take up 3.5%. The source material was blood, either unsorted or a sorted T cell fraction (not recorded which). The J gene is TRBJ2-1, the V gene TRBV10-2, with TRBD2 matching over 7 bases. This TCR derives from a female donor with ankylosing spondylitis or in good health (not recorded which). For the CDR3, the DNA is TGCGCCAGCAGCGAGGGAGGGATCACCTACAATGAGCAGTTCTTC. Its protein is CASSEGGITYNEQFF.